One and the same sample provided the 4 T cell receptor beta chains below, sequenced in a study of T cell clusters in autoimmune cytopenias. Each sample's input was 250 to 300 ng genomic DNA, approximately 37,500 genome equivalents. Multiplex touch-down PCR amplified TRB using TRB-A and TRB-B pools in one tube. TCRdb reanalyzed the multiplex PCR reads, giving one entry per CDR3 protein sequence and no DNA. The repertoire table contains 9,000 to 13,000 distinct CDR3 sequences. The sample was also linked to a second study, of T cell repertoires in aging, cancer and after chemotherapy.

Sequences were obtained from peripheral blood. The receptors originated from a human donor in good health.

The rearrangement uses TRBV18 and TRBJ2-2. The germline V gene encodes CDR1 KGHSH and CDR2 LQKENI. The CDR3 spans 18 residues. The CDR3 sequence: CASSPPGLANANTGELFF. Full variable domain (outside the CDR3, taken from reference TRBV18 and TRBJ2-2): NAGVMQNPRHLVRRRGQEARLRCSPMKGHSHVYWYRQLPEEGLKFMVYLQKENIIDESGMPKERFSAEFPKEGPSILRIQQVVRGDSAAYFCASSPPGLANANTGELFFGEGSRLTVL.

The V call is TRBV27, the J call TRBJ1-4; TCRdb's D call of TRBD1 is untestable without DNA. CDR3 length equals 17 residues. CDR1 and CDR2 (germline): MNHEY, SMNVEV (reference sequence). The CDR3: CASSLTGVDRGPSKLFF.

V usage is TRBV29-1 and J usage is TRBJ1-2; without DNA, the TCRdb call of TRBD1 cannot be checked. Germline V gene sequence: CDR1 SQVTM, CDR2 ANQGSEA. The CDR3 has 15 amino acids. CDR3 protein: CSVEPRTGGGYGYTF.

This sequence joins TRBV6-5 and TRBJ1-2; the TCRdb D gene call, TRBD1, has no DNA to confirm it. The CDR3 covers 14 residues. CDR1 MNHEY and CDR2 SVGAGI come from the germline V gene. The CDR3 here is CASSVLQGGQGYTF.